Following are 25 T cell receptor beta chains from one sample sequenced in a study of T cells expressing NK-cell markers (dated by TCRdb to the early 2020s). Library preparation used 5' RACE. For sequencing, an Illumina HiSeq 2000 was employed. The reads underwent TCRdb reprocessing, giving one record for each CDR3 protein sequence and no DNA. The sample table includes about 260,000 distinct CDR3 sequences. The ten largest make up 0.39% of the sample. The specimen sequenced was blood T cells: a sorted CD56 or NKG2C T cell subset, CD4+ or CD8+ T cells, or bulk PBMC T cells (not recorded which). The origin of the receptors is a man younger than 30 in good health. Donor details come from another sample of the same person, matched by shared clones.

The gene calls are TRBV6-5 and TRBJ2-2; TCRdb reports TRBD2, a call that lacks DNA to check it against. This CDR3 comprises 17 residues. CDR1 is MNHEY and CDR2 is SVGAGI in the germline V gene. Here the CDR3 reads CASRGESSGLNTGELFF.

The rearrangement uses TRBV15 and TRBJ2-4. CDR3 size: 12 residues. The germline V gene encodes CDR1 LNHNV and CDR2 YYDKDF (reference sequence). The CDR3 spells CATSRDRDIQYF.

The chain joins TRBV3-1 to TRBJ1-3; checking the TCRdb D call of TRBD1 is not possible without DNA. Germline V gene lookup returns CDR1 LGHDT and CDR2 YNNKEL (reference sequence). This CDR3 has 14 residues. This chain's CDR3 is CASAGDNSGNTIYF.

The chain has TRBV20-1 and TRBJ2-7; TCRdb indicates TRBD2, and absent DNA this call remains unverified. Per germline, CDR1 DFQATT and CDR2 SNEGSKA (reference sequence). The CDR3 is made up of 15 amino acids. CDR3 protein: CSARGPSGGPYEQYF.

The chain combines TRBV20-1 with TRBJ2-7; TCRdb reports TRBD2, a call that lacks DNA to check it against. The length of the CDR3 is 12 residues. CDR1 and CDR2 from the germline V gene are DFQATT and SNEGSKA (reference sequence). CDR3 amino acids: CSATDPPYEQYF.

This CDR3 is CASRRGAVAEAFF. This chain links TRBV12-3 or TRBV12-4 with TRBJ1-1; the D call from TCRdb, TRBD1, cannot be confirmed without DNA. CDR3 length: 13 amino acids.

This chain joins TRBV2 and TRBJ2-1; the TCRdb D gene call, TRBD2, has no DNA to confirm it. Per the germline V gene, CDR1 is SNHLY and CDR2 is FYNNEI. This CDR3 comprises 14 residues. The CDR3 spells CASIFLAGVNEQFF.

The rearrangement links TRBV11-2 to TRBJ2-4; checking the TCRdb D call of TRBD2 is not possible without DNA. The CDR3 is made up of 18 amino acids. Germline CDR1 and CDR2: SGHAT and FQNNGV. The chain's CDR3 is CASSLVGWREANKNIQYF. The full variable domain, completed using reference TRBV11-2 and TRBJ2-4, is EAGVAQSPRYKIIEKRQSVAFWCNPISGHATLYWYQQILGQGPKLLIQFQNNGVVDDSQLPKDRFSAERLKGVDSTLKIQPAKLEDSAVYLCASSLVGWREANKNIQYFGAGTRLSVL.

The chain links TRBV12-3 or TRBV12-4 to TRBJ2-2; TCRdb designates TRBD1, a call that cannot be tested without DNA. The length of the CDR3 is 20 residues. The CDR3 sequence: CASSLRTGNLRGRHTGELFF.

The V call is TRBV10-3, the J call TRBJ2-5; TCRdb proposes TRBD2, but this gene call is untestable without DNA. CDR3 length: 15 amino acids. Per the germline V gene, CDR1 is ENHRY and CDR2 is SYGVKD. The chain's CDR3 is CAIKGTSGSSETQYF.

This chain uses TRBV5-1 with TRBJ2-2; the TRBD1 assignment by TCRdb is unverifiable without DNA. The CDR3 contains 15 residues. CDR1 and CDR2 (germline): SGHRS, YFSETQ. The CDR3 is CASSSQAGLAGELFF.

This CDR3 reads CSARSREETQYF. V is TRBV20-1 and J is TRBJ2-5; TCRdb lists TRBD2, though no DNA is available to test this call. Germline loops: CDR1 DFQATT, CDR2 SNEGSKA (reference sequence). The CDR3 runs 12 residues.

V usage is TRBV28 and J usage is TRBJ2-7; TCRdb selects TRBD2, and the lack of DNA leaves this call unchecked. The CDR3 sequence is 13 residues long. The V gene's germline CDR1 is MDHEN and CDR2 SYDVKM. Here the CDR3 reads CASSLLGPGEQYF. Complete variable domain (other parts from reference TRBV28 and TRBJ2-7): DVKVTQSSRYLVKRTGEKVFLECVQDMDHENMFWYRQDPGLGLRLIYFSYDVKMKEKGDIPEGYSVSREKKERFSLILESASTNQTSMYLCASSLLGPGEQYFGPGTRLTVT.

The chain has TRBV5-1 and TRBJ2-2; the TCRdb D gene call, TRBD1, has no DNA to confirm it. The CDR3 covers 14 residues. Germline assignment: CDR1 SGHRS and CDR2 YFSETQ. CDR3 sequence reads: CASSRDGGTGELFF.

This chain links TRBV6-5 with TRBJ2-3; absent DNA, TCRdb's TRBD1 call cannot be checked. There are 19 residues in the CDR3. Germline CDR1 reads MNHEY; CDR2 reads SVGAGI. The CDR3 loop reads CASSYSMSWGRPSTDTQYF.

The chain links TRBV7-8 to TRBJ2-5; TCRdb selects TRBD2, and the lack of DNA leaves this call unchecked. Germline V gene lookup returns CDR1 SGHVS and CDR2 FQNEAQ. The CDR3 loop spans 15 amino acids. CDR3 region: CASSLTSGRKETQYF.

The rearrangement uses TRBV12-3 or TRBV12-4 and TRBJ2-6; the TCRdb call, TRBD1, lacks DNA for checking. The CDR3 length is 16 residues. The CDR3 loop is CASRPTGQVGANVLTF.

CDR3 in amino acids: CASSFGRGKDTQYF. This rearrangement joins TRBV5-5 to TRBJ2-3; no DNA is available, so the TRBD2 call from TCRdb remains unchecked. Germline V gene lookup returns CDR1 SGHKS and CDR2 YYEKEE (reference sequence). The CDR3 sequence is 14 residues long.

This chain's CDR3 is CASSSEVDYGYTF. This chain joins TRBV11-2 and TRBJ1-2. CDR3 size: 13 residues. Germline V lookup: CDR1 SGHAT, CDR2 FQNNGV.

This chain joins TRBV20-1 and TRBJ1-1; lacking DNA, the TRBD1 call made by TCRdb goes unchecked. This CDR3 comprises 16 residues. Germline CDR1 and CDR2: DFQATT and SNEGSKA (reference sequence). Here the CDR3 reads CSARPTGTIHVTEAFF.

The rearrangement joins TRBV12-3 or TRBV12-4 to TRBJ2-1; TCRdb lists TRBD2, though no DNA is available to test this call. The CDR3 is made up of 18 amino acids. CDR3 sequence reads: CASSPGLAGVRPYNEQFF.

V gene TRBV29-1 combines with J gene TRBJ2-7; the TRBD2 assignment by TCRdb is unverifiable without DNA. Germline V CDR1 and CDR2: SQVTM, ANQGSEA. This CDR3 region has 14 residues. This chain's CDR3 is CSVEGTSGAREQYF.

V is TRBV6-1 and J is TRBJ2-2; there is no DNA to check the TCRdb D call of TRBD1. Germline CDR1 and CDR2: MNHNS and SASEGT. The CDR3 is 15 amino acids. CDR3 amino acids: CASSELSPGAGELFF.

This chain's CDR3 is CASSFLDSGTLSTEQFF. The V and J genes are TRBV5-1 and TRBJ2-1; with no DNA, the TCRdb D assignment of TRBD1 cannot be verified. Germline CDR1 reads SGHRS; CDR2 reads YFSETQ. CDR3 length equals 17 residues.

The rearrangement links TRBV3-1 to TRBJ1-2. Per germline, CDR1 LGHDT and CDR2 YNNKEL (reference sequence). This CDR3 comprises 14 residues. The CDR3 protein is CASSQDALGVGYTF.